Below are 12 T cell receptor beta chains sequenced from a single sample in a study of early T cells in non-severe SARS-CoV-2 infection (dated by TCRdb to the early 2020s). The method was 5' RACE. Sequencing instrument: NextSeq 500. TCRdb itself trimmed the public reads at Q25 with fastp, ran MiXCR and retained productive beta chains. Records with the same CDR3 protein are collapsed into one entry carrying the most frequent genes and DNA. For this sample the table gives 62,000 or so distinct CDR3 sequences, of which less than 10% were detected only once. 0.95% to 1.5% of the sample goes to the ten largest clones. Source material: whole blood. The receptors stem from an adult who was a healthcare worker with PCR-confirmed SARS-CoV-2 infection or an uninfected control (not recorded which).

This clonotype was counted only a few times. In DNA, the CDR3 is TGTGCCAGCAGCTCCGAAGGGACAGAGAACACTGAAGCTTTCTTT. Protein sequence: CASSSEGTENTEAFF. V is TRBV7-9 and J is TRBJ1-1, with 7 bases matching TRBD1. Trimming removed 4 bases from V and 1 base from J; junction bases left unmatched: 6. Germline V gives CDR1 SEHNR, CDR2 FQNEAQ (reference sequence). The CDR3 has 15 residues.

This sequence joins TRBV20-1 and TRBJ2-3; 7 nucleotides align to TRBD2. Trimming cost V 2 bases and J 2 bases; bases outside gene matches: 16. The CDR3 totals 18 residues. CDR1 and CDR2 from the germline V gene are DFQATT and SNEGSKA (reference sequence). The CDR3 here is CSARPPLRDYSLTDTQYF. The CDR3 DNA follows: TGCAGTGCTAGACCACCCTTACGGGACTATTCTCTCACAGATACGCAGTATTTT.

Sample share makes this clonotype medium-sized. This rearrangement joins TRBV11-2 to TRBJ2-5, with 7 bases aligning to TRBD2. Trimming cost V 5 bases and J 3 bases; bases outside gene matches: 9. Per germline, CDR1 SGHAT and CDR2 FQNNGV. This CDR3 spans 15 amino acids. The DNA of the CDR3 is TGTGCCAGCAGCCCCGGGGAGGGGTCAGAAGAGACCCAGTACTTC. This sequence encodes CASSPGEGSEETQYF.

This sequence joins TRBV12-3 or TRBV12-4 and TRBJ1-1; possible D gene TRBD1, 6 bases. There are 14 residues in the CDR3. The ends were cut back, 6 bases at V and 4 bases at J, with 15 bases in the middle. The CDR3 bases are TGTGCCAGCAGCTTCTTAACAGGGTTCACTGAAGCTTTCTTT. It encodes CASSFLTGFTEAFF.

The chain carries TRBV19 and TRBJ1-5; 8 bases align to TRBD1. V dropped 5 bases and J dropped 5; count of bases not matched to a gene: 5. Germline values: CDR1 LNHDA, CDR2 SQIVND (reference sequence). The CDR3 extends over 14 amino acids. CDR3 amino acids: CASSQGAYDQPQHF. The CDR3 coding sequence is TGTGCCAGTAGTCAGGGGGCGTACGATCAGCCCCAGCATTTT.

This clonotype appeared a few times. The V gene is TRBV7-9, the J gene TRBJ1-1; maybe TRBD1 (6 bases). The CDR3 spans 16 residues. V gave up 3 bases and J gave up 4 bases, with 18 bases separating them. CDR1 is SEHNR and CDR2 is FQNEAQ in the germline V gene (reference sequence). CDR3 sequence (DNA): TGTGCCAGCAGCTTCGCCGGGGGCCCGGGGGGCACTGAAGCTTTCTTT. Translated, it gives CASSFAGGPGGTEAFF.

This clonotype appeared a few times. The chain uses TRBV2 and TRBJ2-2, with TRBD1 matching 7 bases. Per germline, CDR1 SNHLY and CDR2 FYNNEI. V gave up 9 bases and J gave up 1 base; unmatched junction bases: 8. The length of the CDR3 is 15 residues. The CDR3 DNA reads TGTGCCAGTCTCCGGGACAGTAAGAACACCGGGGAGCTGTTTTTT. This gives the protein CASLRDSKNTGELFF.

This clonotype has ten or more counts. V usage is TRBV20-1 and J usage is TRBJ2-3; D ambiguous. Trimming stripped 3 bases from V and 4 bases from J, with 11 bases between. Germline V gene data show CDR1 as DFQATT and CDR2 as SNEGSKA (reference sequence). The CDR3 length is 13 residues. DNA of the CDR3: TGCAGTGCTAGTATTAGCCTGGCAGATACGCAGTATTTT. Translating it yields CSASISLADTQYF.

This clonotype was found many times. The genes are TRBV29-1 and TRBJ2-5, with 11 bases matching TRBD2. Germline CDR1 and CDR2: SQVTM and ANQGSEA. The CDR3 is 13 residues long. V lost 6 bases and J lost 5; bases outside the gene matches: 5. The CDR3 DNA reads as TGCAGCGTCGGATTAGCGGGGGGGGAGACCCAGTACTTC. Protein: CSVGLAGGETQYF.

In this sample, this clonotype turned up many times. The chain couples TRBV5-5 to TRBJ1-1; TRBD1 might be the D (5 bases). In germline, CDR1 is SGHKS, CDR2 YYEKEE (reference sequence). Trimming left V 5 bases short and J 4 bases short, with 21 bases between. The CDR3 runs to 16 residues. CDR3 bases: TGTGCCAGCAGTTTTGGGGGACCGGGGGTGTCCACTGAAGCTTTCTTT. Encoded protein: CASSFGGPGVSTEAFF.

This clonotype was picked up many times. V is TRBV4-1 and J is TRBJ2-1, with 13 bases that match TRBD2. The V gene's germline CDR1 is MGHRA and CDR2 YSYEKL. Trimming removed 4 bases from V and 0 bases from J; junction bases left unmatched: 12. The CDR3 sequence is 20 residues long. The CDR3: CASSRKRLAGGNSSYNEQFF. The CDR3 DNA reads TGCGCCAGCAGCCGGAAAAGACTAGCGGGGGGCAACAGCTCCTACAATGAGCAGTTCTTC.

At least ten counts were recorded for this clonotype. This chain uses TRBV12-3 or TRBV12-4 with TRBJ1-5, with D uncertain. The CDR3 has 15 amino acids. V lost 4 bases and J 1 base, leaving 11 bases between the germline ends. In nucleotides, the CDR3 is TGTGCCAGCAGTTACAGAGGGCTAAGCAATCAGCCCCAGCATTTT. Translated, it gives CASSYRGLSNQPQHF.